This entry lists 25 T cell receptor beta chains sequenced from one sample in a study of response to subunit inactivated influenza vaccine. TCRdb re-called the RT-PCR reads with MiXCR, one entry per CDR3 protein. Among around 580,000 distinct CDR3 sequences listed, 12% were seen once. Sequences were derived from PBMCs from blood, sampled on the day of vaccination. The receptors shown here come from a man aged 50-60 years who received an inactivated influenza vaccine.

This clonotype was observed a handful of times. The genes are TRBV29-1 and TRBJ2-7; D call uncertain. The CDR3 spans 12 residues. Between the trimmed V and J ends, which lost 3 bases and 3 bases, there was a span of 9 bases. Germline CDR1 is SQVTM and CDR2 is ANQGSEA. This CDR3 is CSVEAARYEQYF. The CDR3 nucleotides are TGCAGCGTTGAGGCAGCTCGCTACGAGCAGTACTTC.

The rearrangement links TRBV9 to TRBJ2-3; no definite D call. Trimming pared 0 bases from V and 2 bases from J, leaving 10 bases between. CDR3 size: 15 residues. The V gene's germline CDR1 is SGDLS and CDR2 YYNGEE. The CDR3 sequence: CASSVAPRDTDTQYF. The CDR3 DNA is TGTGCCAGCAGCGTAGCCCCAAGGGACACAGATACGCAGTATTTT. The full variable domain, with the rest looked up from reference TRBV9 and TRBJ2-3, is DSGVTQTPKHLITATGQRVTLRCSPRSGDLSVYWYQQSLDQGLQFLIQYYNGEERAKGNILERFSAQQFPDLHSELNLSSLELGDSALYFCASSVAPRDTDTQYFGPGTRLTVL.

This clonotype was seen a few times. The chain combines TRBV6-2 or TRBV6-3 with TRBJ2-1; TRBD2 matches at 10 bases. The CDR3 runs 13 residues. Losses at the gene ends were 6 bases for V and 8 bases for J; bases not matched to a gene: 4. CDR1 and CDR2 from the germline V gene are MNHEY and SVGEGT. CDR3 sequence: CASRLAGFDEQFF. The CDR3, as DNA: TGTGCCAGCAGACTAGCGGGGTTCGATGAGCAGTTCTTC.

The chain recombines TRBV11-2 with TRBJ2-7; the D gene is possibly TRBD1 (7 bases). V shed 1 base and J shed 3 bases, with 13 bases lying between them. Germline CDR1 is SGHAT and CDR2 is FQNNGV. The CDR3 runs 15 residues. The DNA for the CDR3 is TGTGCCAGCAGCTTAGTCCCGCAGGGGGGCTACGAGCAGTACTTC. Translation gives CASSLVPQGGYEQYF.

There are a few counts of this clonotype. J is TRBJ1-2 and V is TRBV4-1, with a weak D call TRBD1 (5 bases). CDR1 and CDR2 from the germline V gene are MGHRA and YSYEKL. V was pared by 0 bases and J by 4 bases, with 15 bases between. The CDR3 extends over 16 amino acids. CDR3 in amino acids: CASSQDQEGFGYGYTF. CDR3 bases: TGCGCCAGCAGCCAAGATCAGGAGGGGTTCGGCTATGGCTACACCTTC.

In this sample, this clonotype turned up a few times. This sequence joins TRBV5-8 and TRBJ2-1; D tentatively fits TRBD1 or TRBD2 (6 bases each). This CDR3 region has 13 residues. Looked up from germline, CDR1 is SGHTS and CDR2 is YDEGEE. Trimming took off 6 bases at V and 2 bases at J, with 9 bases between the two ends. CDR3 nucleotide sequence: TGTGCCAGCACCGGGGGCCCCTACAATGAGCAGTTCTTC. Its protein product is CASTGGPYNEQFF.

This clonotype occurred a few times. The DNA for the CDR3 is TGCAGTGCTAGGGGGATGATGGGCGACAGCTCCTACGAGCAGTACTTC. This gives the protein CSARGMMGDSSYEQYF. The chain couples TRBV20-1 to TRBJ2-7; D is perhaps TRBD1 (5 bases). With 3 bases removed from V and 0 bases from J, the gap between germline ends came to 18 bases. This CDR3 contains 16 residues. CDR1 DFQATT and CDR2 SNEGSKA come from the germline V gene (reference sequence).

This clonotype was counted only a few times. The gene calls are TRBV18 and TRBJ2-5; D ambiguous. V gave up 2 bases and J gave up 5 bases, with 12 bases separating them. Germline CDR1 and CDR2: KGHSH and LQKENI. The CDR3 runs 14 residues. In DNA, the CDR3 is TGTGCCAGCTCACCAGGCCTCCGGCGGGAGACCCAGTACTTC. Translating gives CASSPGLRRETQYF.

V and J are TRBV20-1 and TRBJ2-5; 9 bases are a match to TRBD2. With V trimmed by 3 bases and J by 5 bases, 7 bases remained unmatched. CDR3 length: 14 amino acids. Germline V CDR1 and CDR2: DFQATT, SNEGSKA (reference sequence). Here the CDR3 DNA reads TGCAGTGCTAGCCGCGGGGGGGCCGTTGAGACCCAGTACTTC. Translating gives CSASRGGAVETQYF.

The chain uses TRBV5-1 and TRBJ2-7; 8 positions agree with TRBD1. Per the germline V gene, CDR1 is SGHRS and CDR2 is YFSETQ. The V segment lost 0 bases and the J segment 2 bases; nucleotides outside the gene matches: 4. This CDR3 has 15 residues. The CDR3 DNA sequence: TGCGCCAGCAGCTTGGAGGGACAGGCCCCCTACGAGCAGTACTTC. This encodes CASSLEGQAPYEQYF.

This clonotype was recorded many times. This sequence joins TRBV20-1 and TRBJ2-5; TRBD1 aligns across 7 bases. The germline gives CDR1 DFQATT, CDR2 SNEGSKA (reference sequence). The CDR3 contains 14 residues. V was pared by 6 bases and J by 0 bases, with 7 bases of the junction left unmatched. The CDR3 DNA reads as TGCAGTGCAAAGACAGGGACGTACCAAGAGACCCAGTACTTC. This translates into CSAKTGTYQETQYF.

The rearrangement uses TRBV7-7 and TRBJ2-1; D is undetermined. This CDR3 region has 13 residues. Trimming took 1 base from V and 9 from J, leaving 10 bases between them. The germline V gene encodes CDR1 SSHAT and CDR2 FNYEAQ (reference sequence). DNA of the CDR3: TGTGCCAGCAGCTTAGACTCGGACCTTGAGCAGTTCTTC. Translating it yields CASSLDSDLEQFF.

Only a few counts were recorded for this clonotype. The gene calls are TRBV4-2 and TRBJ2-3; the match to TRBD2 covers 10 bases. This CDR3 is built from 16 residues. From germline, CDR1 is LGHNA and CDR2 YNFKEQ. The trim removed 4 bases at V and 5 bases at J, leaving 9 bases unmatched. The CDR3 region is CASSLLGIAGGDTQYF. CDR3 nucleotides: TGTGCCAGCAGCCTCCTGGGGATAGCGGGGGGAGATACGCAGTATTTT.

This clonotype was seen a few times. This chain uses TRBV6-1 with TRBJ2-3; D remains unclear. With 1 base removed from V and 0 bases from J, the gap between germline ends came to 2 bases. CDR1 is MNHNS, CDR2 SASEGT, per germline. The CDR3 spans 13 residues. CDR3 sequence reads: CASSEVSTDTQYF. The CDR3 bases are TGTGCCAGCAGTGAAGTTAGCACAGATACGCAGTATTTT.

The chain couples TRBV7-2 to TRBJ2-1; no firm D call. Per the germline V gene, CDR1 is SGHTA and CDR2 is FQGNSA. The CDR3 loop spans 13 amino acids. V was shortened by 5 bases and J by 8 bases, with 13 bases between the two germline ends. Here the CDR3 DNA reads TGTGCCAGCAGCCCCCCGAATGAGGATGAGCAGTTCTTC. It translates to CASSPPNEDEQFF.

This clonotype turned up a few times. V gene TRBV4-3 combines with J gene TRBJ2-3; possibly TRBD1 for D (6 bases). The CDR3 length is 15 residues. Germline V gives CDR1 LGHNA, CDR2 YSLEER. The V end was cut by 5 bases, the J end by 3 bases, with 15 bases between. CDR3 loop: CASSNRAVGTDTQYF. The DNA of the CDR3 is TGCGCCAGCAGCAACAGGGCGGTGGGTACAGATACGCAGTATTTT.

Ten or more counts support this clonotype. The gene calls are TRBV4-1 and TRBJ1-5, with a possible D match to TRBD1 (6 bases). The germline CDR1 and CDR2 sequences are MGHRA and YSYEKL. The ends were cut back, 0 bases at V and 1 base at J, with 13 bases in the middle. The CDR3 loop spans 17 amino acids. CDR3: CASSQDPVGGSNQPQHF. In nucleotides, the CDR3 is TGCGCCAGCAGCCAAGATCCGGTAGGGGGAAGCAATCAGCCCCAGCATTTT.

The chain uses TRBV3-1 and TRBJ1-4; 8 bases align to TRBD1. The CDR3 contains 15 residues. V lost 3 bases to trimming and J lost 5 bases; unmatched junction nucleotides: 5. Germline V lookup: CDR1 LGHDT, CDR2 YNNKEL (reference sequence). Here the CDR3 reads CASSQGTGKNEKLFF. In nucleotides, the CDR3 is TGTGCCAGCAGCCAGGGGACAGGAAAAAATGAAAAACTGTTTTTT.

The chain has TRBV5-1 and TRBJ2-5; 10 nucleotides agree with TRBD2. V lost 3 bases to trimming and J lost 4 bases; unmatched junction nucleotides: 9. Per the germline V gene, CDR1 is SGHRS and CDR2 is YFSETQ. The length of the CDR3 is 16 residues. Here the CDR3 DNA reads TGCGCCAGCAGCTCCCTCCCTAGCGGGAGCGGAGAGACCCAGTACTTC. This encodes CASSSLPSGSGETQYF.

This clonotype was found many times. This chain joins TRBV5-1 and TRBJ2-7, with TRBD2 identical over 9 bases. V lost 1 base to trimming and J lost 5 bases; unmatched junction nucleotides: 10. The CDR3 spans 16 residues. Germline CDR1 reads SGHRS; CDR2 reads YFSETQ. CDR3 sequence: CASSLLYGLALDEQYF. The CDR3 DNA is TGCGCCAGCAGCTTGTTATACGGACTAGCGCTCGACGAGCAGTACTTC.

The chain carries TRBV20-1 and TRBJ2-3, with 7 bases lining up with TRBD2. With 1 base clipped from V and 1 base from J, the junction kept 11 bases outside the gene matches. CDR3 length equals 17 residues. The germline V gene has CDR1 DFQATT and CDR2 SNEGSKA (reference sequence). The CDR3 sequence is CSARGWSSGTRTDTQYF. CDR3 in DNA: TGCAGTGCTAGAGGGTGGTCTAGCGGAACTCGCACAGATACGCAGTATTTT.

The chain links TRBV12-3 or TRBV12-4 to TRBJ2-5, with D possibly being TRBD2 (6 bases). V lost 5 bases to trimming and J lost 4 bases, with 14 bases between them. The CDR3 is made up of 14 amino acids. The CDR3 coding sequence is TGTGCCAGCAGTCTGGGGACTGCCCGAGAGACCCAGTACTTC. This sequence encodes CASSLGTARETQYF.

CDR3 loop: CSVTPGQGKGYEQYF. CDR3 sequence (DNA): TGCAGCGTCACCCCTGGACAGGGTAAAGGCTACGAGCAGTACTTC. The V gene is TRBV29-1, the J gene TRBJ2-7, with 8 bases identical to TRBD1. The germline gives CDR1 SQVTM, CDR2 ANQGSEA. V lost 6 bases and J lost 3; bases outside the gene matches: 13. The CDR3 totals 15 residues.

In this sample, this clonotype turned up a few times. The chain has TRBV5-1 and TRBJ2-7, with a tentative D call TRBD1 (5 bases). V gave up 5 bases and J gave up 2 bases, with 20 bases separating them. The CDR3 has 16 residues. Per the germline V gene, CDR1 is SGHRS and CDR2 is YFSETQ. The CDR3 protein is CASRQDTETATYEQYF. The CDR3 region has the DNA TGCGCCAGCAGGCAGGATACGGAGACAGCCACCTACGAGCAGTACTTC.

Here the CDR3 DNA reads TGTGCCAGCAGCAAAGAAGGGACAGGGGAGAACGAGCAGTACTTC. Encoded protein: CASSKEGTGENEQYF. V usage is TRBV21-1 and J usage is TRBJ2-7; the table calls TRBD1, which could not be checked here. TRBV21-1 is designated a pseudogene. CDR3 size: 15 residues.